Below are 10 T cell receptor beta chains sequenced from a single sample in a study of PD-L1 blockade in urothelial cancer. The repertoire was sequenced with immunoSEQ multiplex PCR; TCRdb's copy has only in-frame clones and lacks some. The data contain 72,000 or so clones, approximately 84% of them singletons. The time point was: pretreatment peripheral blood. Sequencing was performed on PBMCs, taken around atezolizumab (anti-PD-L1) treatment. These receptors all come from a man aged 55 to 70 with urothelial cancer.

CDR3 sequence: CATSRDVGPGETQYF. The CDR3 DNA follows: TGTGCCACCAGCAGAGATGTGGGGCCCGGGGAGACCCAGTACTTC. V and J are TRBV15 and TRBJ2-5; tentatively, D is TRBD1 (5 bases). The CDR3 spans 15 residues. V dropped 0 bases and J dropped 5 bases, with 13 bases sitting between them. Germline loops: CDR1 LNHNV, CDR2 YYDKDF (reference sequence).

A note on this clone: The same CDR3 is also encoded by other DNA sequences in this sample. The V and J genes are TRBV5-4 and TRBJ2-7; D gene ambiguous. Between the trimmed V and J ends, which lost 0 bases and 0 bases, there was a span of 4 bases. The CDR3 totals 13 residues. Germline V CDR1 and CDR2: SGHNT, YYREEE (reference sequence). This CDR3 reads CASSLGSSYEQYF. The DNA for the CDR3 is TGTGCCAGCAGCTTGGGGAGCTCCTACGAGCAGTACTTC.

This clone occurred a few times. The chain uses TRBV7-2 and TRBJ1-2, with TRBD1 matching 9 bases. Trimming removed 6 bases from V and 1 base from J; junction bases left unmatched: 3. Germline CDR1 SGHTA, CDR2 FQGNSA. This CDR3 is built from 14 residues. This CDR3 reads CASSSTGGNYGYTF. In DNA, the CDR3 is TGTGCCAGCAGTTCGACAGGGGGTAACTATGGCTACACCTTC.

This CDR3 is CASSLGQGAETQYF. Written as DNA, the CDR3 is TGTGCCAGCTCACTCGGACAGGGAGCGGAGACCCAGTACTTC. V gene TRBV18 combines with J gene TRBJ2-5; 8 bases match TRBD1. Germline V gene data show CDR1 as KGHSH and CDR2 as LQKENI. The CDR3 extends over 14 amino acids. Trimming took 4 bases from V and 5 from J; bases not matched to a gene: 6.

This chain connects TRBV5-4 to TRBJ2-3, with 12 bases aligning to TRBD2. V trimming: 0 bases; J trimming: 6 bases; junction bases outside the gene matches: 11. Germline V gene data show CDR1 as SGHNT and CDR2 as YYREEE (reference sequence). The CDR3 consists of 18 residues. In DNA form, the CDR3 reads TGTGCCAGCAGCTTGGGGGTAGGGCTAGCGGGGGGGTCCGATACGCAGTATTTT. This codes for CASSLGVGLAGGSDTQYF.

The CDR3 nucleotides are TGTGCCAGCAGCCCGGACACCCTAGGGGCCAAAAACATTCAGTACTTC. Protein product: CASSPDTLGAKNIQYF. The chain has TRBV7-9 and TRBJ2-4, with a tentative D call TRBD1 (5 bases). V was cut by 5 bases and J by 1 base, with 15 bases left in between. From germline, CDR1 is SEHNR and CDR2 FQNEAQ (reference sequence). The CDR3 extends over 16 amino acids.

This clone appeared a single time. The rearrangement uses TRBV19 and TRBJ2-2, with D possibly matching TRBD1 (5 bases). This CDR3 has 14 residues. Germline CDR1 is LNHDA and CDR2 is SQIVND (reference sequence). Trimming took 7 bases from V and 6 from J, leaving 15 bases between them. CDR3: CASIRAGKAGELFF. In nucleotides, the CDR3 is TGTGCCAGTATTAGGGCAGGGAAGGCCGGGGAGCTGTTTTTT.

The chain recombines TRBV11-2 with TRBJ2-7, with 7 bases that match TRBD1. The CDR3 spans 14 residues. J lost 6 bases, V lost 5 bases, and 10 bases had no gene match. CDR1 and CDR2 (germline): SGHAT, FQNNGV. This CDR3 reads CASSQPGQIIEQYF. As DNA, the CDR3 is TGTGCCAGCAGCCAGCCGGGACAGATTATCGAGCAGTACTTC.

J is TRBJ2-7 and V is TRBV19; D is uncertain. Germline V CDR1 and CDR2: LNHDA, SQIVND (reference sequence). V lost 4 bases and J lost 2, with 12 bases in between. The length of the CDR3 is 14 residues. This chain's CDR3 is CASSTVRGAYEQYF. CDR3 nucleotides: TGTGCCAGTAGTACGGTTAGAGGCGCCTACGAGCAGTACTTC.

The chain carries TRBV19 and TRBJ1-1; D gene ambiguous. This CDR3 region has 14 residues. Germline CDR1 is LNHDA and CDR2 is SQIVND (reference sequence). Trimming removed 0 bases at V and 2 bases at J, with 7 bases between. Here the CDR3 reads CASSIETSNTEAFF. The CDR3 region has the DNA TGTGCCAGTAGTATAGAGACATCTAACACTGAAGCTTTCTTT.